Here is one TCR beta chain with its context. This specimen includes other DNA sequences encoding the same CDR3. V lost 2 bases and J lost 3, with 7 bases in between. The CDR3 consists of 13 residues. Per the germline V gene, CDR1 is MNHEY and CDR2 is SMNVEV (reference sequence). This specimen comes from a study of T cell changes during pregnancy in multiple sclerosis. The assay was immunoSEQ multiplex PCR, and TCRdb's table has in-frame clones only and misses some. This table holds about 100,000 clones, 90% to 95% found once. Source: peripheral blood, taken before pregnancy. The TCR originated in a female donor with multiple sclerosis, enrolled in a pregnancy study. The chain joins TRBV27 to TRBJ1-1, with D possibly TRBD1 on 5 matching bases. Here the CDR3 DNA reads TGTGCCAGCAGTTTACAGGGTTACACTGAAGCTTTCTTT. Translated: CASSLQGYTEAFF.